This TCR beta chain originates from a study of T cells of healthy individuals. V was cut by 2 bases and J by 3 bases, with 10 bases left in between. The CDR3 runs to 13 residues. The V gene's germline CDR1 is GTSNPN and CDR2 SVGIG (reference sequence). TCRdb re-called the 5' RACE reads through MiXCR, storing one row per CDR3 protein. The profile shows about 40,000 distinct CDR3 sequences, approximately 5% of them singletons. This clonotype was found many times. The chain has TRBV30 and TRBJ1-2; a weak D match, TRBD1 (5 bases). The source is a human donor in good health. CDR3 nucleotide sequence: TGTGCCTGGAGTATCGGGGACGACTATGGCTACACCTTC. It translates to CAWSIGDDYGYTF.